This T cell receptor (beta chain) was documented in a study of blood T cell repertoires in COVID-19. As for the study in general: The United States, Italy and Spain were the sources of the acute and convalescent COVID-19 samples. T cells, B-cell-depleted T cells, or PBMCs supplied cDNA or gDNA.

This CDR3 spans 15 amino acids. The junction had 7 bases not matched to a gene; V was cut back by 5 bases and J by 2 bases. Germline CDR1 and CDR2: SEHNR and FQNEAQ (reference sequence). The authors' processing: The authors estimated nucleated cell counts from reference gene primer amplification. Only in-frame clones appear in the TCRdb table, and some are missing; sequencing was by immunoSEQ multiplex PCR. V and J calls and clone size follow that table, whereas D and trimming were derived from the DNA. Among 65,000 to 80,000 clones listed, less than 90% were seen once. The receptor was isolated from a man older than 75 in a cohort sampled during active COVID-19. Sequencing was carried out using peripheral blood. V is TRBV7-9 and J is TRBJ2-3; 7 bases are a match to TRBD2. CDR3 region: CASSPGAGDTDTQYF. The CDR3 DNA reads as TGTGCCAGCAGCCCTGGGGCGGGGGACACAGATACGCAGTATTTT.